Each of the 17 T cell receptor beta chains below was sequenced from the same sample in a study of blood T cell repertoires in COVID-19. Assay used: immunoSEQ multiplex PCR; TCRdb lists only in-frame clones, some missing. This sample yields a few hundred thousand clones, of which roughly nine tenths are seen a single time; over 2% belongs to the top ten. Sequencing was carried out using PBMCs or T cells enriched from blood (not recorded which). The receptors were gathered from a woman in her late teens or twenties who had recovered from COVID-19.

CDR3 loop: CASSQQGAVNTIYF. In DNA form, the CDR3 reads TGTGCCAGCAGTCAACAGGGGGCGGTAAACACCATATATTTT. This sequence joins TRBV2 and TRBJ1-3, with 9 bases fitting TRBD1. V was pared by 5 bases and J by 6 bases, with 5 bases of the junction left unmatched. Germline CDR1 reads SNHLY; CDR2 reads FYNNEI. The CDR3 extends over 14 amino acids.

The rearrangement uses TRBV28 and TRBJ1-5, with TRBD1 matching 10 bases. CDR3 length: 15 residues. Germline V CDR1 and CDR2: MDHEN, SYDVKM. V shed 3 bases and J 6 bases; nucleotides not matched to a gene: 5. The CDR3: CASSFPGQGGQPQHF. CDR3 in DNA: TGTGCCAGCAGTTTCCCCGGACAGGGGGGTCAGCCCCAGCATTTT.

This chain joins TRBV7-9 and TRBJ1-4, with 11 bases matching TRBD1. The J segment lost 8 bases and the V segment lost 5 bases, leaving 13 bases of the junction unmatched. The germline gives CDR1 SEHNR, CDR2 FQNEAQ (reference sequence). The CDR3 has 17 residues. CDR3 sequence reads: CASSNVPGQGVSEKLFF. DNA of the CDR3: TGTGCCAGCAGCAACGTCCCGGGACAGGGGGTGAGCGAAAAACTGTTTTTT.

J is TRBJ1-2 and V is TRBV28; no reliable D call. This CDR3 is built from 14 residues. V lost 7 bases, J lost 8 bases, and 20 bases lay in between. Germline lookup yields CDR1 MDHEN and CDR2 SYDVKM. CDR3 residues: CASTQALNLFGYTF. The CDR3 nucleotides are TGTGCCAGCACCCAGGCCCTCAACCTTTTCGGCTACACCTTC.

The chain recombines TRBV4-1 with TRBJ2-5; the D gene is possibly TRBD2 (6 bases). Looked up from germline, CDR1 is MGHRA and CDR2 is YSYEKL. Trimming stripped 4 bases from V and 5 bases from J, with 14 bases between. The CDR3 length is 14 residues. The CDR3 bases are TGCGCCAGCAGCCTCCGACTAGGCCTGGAGACCCAGTACTTC. It yields the protein CASSLRLGLETQYF.

The rearrangement uses TRBV11-3 and TRBJ2-4; 9 bases align to TRBD1. Germline V gene sequence: CDR1 SGHNT, CDR2 YENEEA. Losses at the gene ends were 0 bases for V and 8 bases for J; bases not matched to a gene: 5. CDR3 length: 15 residues. CDR3 in DNA: TGTGCCAGCAGCTTAGAAGGGACAGGGAAGGACATTCAGTACTTC. As protein: CASSLEGTGKDIQYF.

The chain has TRBV15 and TRBJ2-5, with 9 bases that match TRBD1. This CDR3 is built from 16 residues. The trim removed 1 base at V and 4 bases at J, leaving 7 bases unmatched. The V gene's germline CDR1 is LNHNV and CDR2 YYDKDF (reference sequence). The CDR3 DNA reads TGTGCCACCAGCAGAGTGCCGGGACAGGGTTTAGAGACCCAGTACTTC. As protein: CATSRVPGQGLETQYF. Looking up the rest from reference TRBV15 and TRBJ2-5 gives the full variable domain: DAMVIQNPRYQVTQFGKPVTLSCSQTLNHNVMYWYQQKSSQAPKLLFHYYDKDFNNEADTPDNFQSRRPNTSFCFLDIRSPGLGDTAMYLCATSRVPGQGLETQYFGPGTRLLVL.

The chain uses TRBV19 and TRBJ1-1; weak D call: TRBD1 (6 bases). Germline-derived CDR1 and CDR2 are LNHDA and SQIVND (reference sequence). The ends were cut back, 5 bases at V and 0 bases at J, with 13 bases in the middle. This CDR3 spans 15 amino acids. DNA for the CDR3: TGTGCCAGTAGTCGCCAGGGGAATCTGAACACTGAAGCTTTCTTT. This sequence encodes CASSRQGNLNTEAFF.

V is TRBV5-1 and J is TRBJ1-4, with D possibly being TRBD1 (6 bases). This CDR3 has 14 residues. V dropped 5 bases and J dropped 8 bases, with 16 bases sitting between them. Germline CDR1 reads SGHRS; CDR2 reads YFSETQ. CDR3 bases: TGCGCCAGCAGGATCCAGGGGATGGAGGAAAAACTGTTTTTT. Amino acids: CASRIQGMEEKLFF.

This clone was seen repeatedly, ten times or more. The chain employs TRBV5-1 and TRBJ2-4; 9 nucleotides line up with TRBD2. Germline CDR1 and CDR2: SGHRS and YFSETQ. The length of the CDR3 is 19 residues. Trimming removed 0 bases from V and 0 bases from J; junction bases left unmatched: 10. CDR3 sequence: CASSLGPAGGPLAKNIQYF. CDR3 DNA sequence: TGCGCCAGCAGCTTGGGTCCAGCGGGGGGCCCTCTAGCCAAAAACATTCAGTACTTC.

The gene calls are TRBV5-1 and TRBJ2-7; D possibly corresponds to TRBD1 (6 bases). The germline V gene encodes CDR1 SGHRS and CDR2 YFSETQ. The length of the CDR3 is 19 residues. V was trimmed by 0 bases and J by 0 bases, leaving 22 bases between them. The CDR3 DNA sequence: TGCGCCAGCAGCTTGGCCTTTGGCCGGACAGCCCTAAGCTCCTACGAGCAGTACTTC. Translated, it gives CASSLAFGRTALSSYEQYF.

V gene TRBV6-5 combines with J gene TRBJ1-6, with 7 bases matching TRBD1. The ends lost 6 bases at V and 10 bases at J; junction bases unmatched: 9. The CDR3 extends over 14 amino acids. Germline V lookup: CDR1 MNHEY, CDR2 SVGAGI. The CDR3 protein is CASRMTGIDSPLHF. As DNA, the CDR3 is TGTGCCAGCAGGATGACAGGGATAGACTCACCCCTCCACTTT.

The rearrangement uses TRBV10-1 and TRBJ2-4; tentatively, D is TRBD1 (6 bases). V dropped 0 bases and J dropped 4 bases, with 16 bases sitting between them. The CDR3 covers 17 residues. Germline CDR1 is WNHNN and CDR2 is SYGVQD (reference sequence). The CDR3 nucleotides are TGCGCCAGCAGTGAGTCGAGGGGCCAGGGGCCTAAAAACATTCAGTACTTC. This codes for CASSESRGQGPKNIQYF.

This rearrangement joins TRBV27 to TRBJ2-1, with a weak D call TRBD2 (6 bases). V dropped 0 bases and J dropped 3 bases, with 12 bases sitting between them. The CDR3 has 16 residues. The germline gives CDR1 MNHEY, CDR2 SMNVEV (reference sequence). CDR3 residues: CASSLSPAGLYNEQFF. The CDR3 DNA follows: TGTGCCAGCAGTTTATCCCCAGCGGGCCTCTACAATGAGCAGTTCTTC.

J is TRBJ2-3 and V is TRBV6-5; D is possibly TRBD2 (5 bases). The V and J ends lost 4 bases and 5 bases respectively, with 13 bases between them. Germline CDR1 is MNHEY and CDR2 is SVGAGI. This CDR3 spans 14 amino acids. CDR3 sequence reads: CASSSLAAGDTQYF. The CDR3 DNA is TGTGCCAGCAGTTCCTTGGCGGCGGGAGATACGCAGTATTTT.

The chain has TRBV7-2 and TRBJ2-3; TRBD2 agrees at 11 bases. The trim removed 4 bases at V and 1 base at J, leaving 7 bases unmatched. Per germline, CDR1 SGHTA and CDR2 FQGNSA. This CDR3 is 17 amino acids long. CDR3 DNA: TGTGCCAGCAGCTCAACCGAACTAGCGGGGGGCACAGATACGCAGTATTTT. This encodes CASSSTELAGGTDTQYF.

This clone was counted a few times. This rearrangement joins TRBV4-1 to TRBJ1-6; 8 bases line up with TRBD1. The CDR3 contains 16 residues. Germline lookup yields CDR1 MGHRA and CDR2 YSYEKL. Trimming took 0 bases from V and 11 from J; bases not matched to a gene: 9. CDR3 bases: TGCGCCAGCAGCCAAGATCAGTCGGACAGGGCCGCACCCCTCCACTTT. This translates into CASSQDQSDRAAPLHF.